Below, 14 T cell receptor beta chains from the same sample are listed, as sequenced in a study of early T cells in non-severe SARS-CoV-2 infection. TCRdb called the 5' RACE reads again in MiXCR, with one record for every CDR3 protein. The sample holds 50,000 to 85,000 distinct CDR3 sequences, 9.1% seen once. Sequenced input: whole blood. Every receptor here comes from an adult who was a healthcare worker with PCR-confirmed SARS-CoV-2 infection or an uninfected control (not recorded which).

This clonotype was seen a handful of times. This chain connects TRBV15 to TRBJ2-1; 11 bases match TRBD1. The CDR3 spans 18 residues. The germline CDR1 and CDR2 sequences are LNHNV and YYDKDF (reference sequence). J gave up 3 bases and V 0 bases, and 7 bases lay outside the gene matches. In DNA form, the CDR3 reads TGTGCCACCAGCAGAGAGCCCTCCGGGACAGGGGGCTACAATGAGCAGTTCTTC. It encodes CATSREPSGTGGYNEQFF.

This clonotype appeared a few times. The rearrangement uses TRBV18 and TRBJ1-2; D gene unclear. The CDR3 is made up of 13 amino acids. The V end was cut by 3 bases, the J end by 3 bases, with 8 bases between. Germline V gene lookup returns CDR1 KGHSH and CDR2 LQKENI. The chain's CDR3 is CASSPRPDYGYTF. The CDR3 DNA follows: TGTGCCAGCTCACCCCGCCCGGACTATGGCTACACCTTC.

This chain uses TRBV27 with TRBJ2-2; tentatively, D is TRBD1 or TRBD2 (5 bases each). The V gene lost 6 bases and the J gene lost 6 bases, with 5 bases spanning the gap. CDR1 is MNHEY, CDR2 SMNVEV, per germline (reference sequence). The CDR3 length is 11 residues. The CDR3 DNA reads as TGTGCCAGCAGGGGGGCCGGGGAGCTGTTTTTT. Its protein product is CASRGAGELFF.

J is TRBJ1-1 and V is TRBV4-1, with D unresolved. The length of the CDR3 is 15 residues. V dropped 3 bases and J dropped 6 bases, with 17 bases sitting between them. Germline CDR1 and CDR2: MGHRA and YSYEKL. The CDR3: CASSHVDRGSSEAFF. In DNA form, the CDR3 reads TGCGCCAGCAGCCATGTCGATCGCGGAAGCTCTGAAGCTTTCTTT.

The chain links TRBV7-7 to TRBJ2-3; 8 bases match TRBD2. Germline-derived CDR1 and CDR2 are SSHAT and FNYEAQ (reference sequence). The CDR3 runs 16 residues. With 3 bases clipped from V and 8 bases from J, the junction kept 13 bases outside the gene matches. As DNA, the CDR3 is TGTGCCAGCAGCTTGGTGTTAAGCGGGAGTGGCGGTACGCAGTATTTT. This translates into CASSLVLSGSGGTQYF.

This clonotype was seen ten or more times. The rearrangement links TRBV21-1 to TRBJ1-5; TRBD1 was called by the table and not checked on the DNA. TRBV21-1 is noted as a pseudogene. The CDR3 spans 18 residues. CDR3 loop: CASSKVPGQGNSNQPQHF. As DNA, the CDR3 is TGTGCCAGCAGCAAAGTCCCGGGACAGGGCAATAGCAATCAGCCCCAGCATTTT.

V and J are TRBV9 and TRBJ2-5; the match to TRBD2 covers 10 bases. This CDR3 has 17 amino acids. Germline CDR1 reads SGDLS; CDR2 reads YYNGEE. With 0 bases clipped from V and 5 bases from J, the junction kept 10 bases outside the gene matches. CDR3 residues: CASSVGASGSLVETQYF. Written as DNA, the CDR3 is TGTGCCAGCAGCGTAGGGGCTAGCGGGAGTTTAGTGGAGACCCAGTACTTC.

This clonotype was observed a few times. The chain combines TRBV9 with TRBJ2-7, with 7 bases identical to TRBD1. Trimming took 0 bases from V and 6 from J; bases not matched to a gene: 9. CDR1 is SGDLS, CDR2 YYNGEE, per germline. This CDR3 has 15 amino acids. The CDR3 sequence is CASSVAAGGIGEQYF. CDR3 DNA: TGTGCCAGCAGCGTAGCGGCAGGGGGTATCGGCGAGCAGTACTTC.

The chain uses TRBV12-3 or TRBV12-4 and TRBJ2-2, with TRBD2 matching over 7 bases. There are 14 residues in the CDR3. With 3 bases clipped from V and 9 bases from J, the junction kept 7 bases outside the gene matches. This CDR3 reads CASSLSGEIRELFF. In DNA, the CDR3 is TGTGCCAGCAGTTTGAGCGGGGAGATAAGGGAGCTGTTTTTT.

This CDR3 reads CASGQGENEQFF. The CDR3 DNA follows: TGTGCCAGCGGACAGGGTGAGAATGAGCAGTTCTTC. The chain couples TRBV21-1 to TRBJ2-1; the table's TRBD1 call for D was not verified on the DNA. TRBV21-1 is described as a pseudogene. The CDR3 consists of 12 residues.

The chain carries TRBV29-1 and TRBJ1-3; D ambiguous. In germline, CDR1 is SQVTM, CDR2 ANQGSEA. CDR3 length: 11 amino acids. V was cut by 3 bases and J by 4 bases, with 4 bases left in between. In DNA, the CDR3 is TGCAGCGTTGAGGTGGGAAACACCATATATTTT. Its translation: CSVEVGNTIYF.

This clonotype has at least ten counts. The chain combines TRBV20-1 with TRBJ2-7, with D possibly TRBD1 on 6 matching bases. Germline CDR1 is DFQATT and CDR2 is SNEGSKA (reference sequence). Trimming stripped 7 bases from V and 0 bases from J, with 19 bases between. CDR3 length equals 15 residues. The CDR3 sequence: CSGFTGQGSSYEQYF. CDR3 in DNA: TGCAGTGGCTTTACTGGCCAGGGGAGCTCCTACGAGCAGTACTTC.

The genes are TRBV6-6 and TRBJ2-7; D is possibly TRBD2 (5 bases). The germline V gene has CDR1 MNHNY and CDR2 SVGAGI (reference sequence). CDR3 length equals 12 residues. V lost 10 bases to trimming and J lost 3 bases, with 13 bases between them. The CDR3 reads CATGTRDYEQYF. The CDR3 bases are TGTGCCACCGGAACTAGGGACTACGAGCAGTACTTC.

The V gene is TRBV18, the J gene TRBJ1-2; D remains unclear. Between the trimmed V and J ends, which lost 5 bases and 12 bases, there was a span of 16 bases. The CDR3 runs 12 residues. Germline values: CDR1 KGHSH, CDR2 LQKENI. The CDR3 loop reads CASSLSWIDHTF. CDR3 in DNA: TGTGCCAGCTCATTATCATGGATTGACCACACCTTC.